This T cell receptor beta chain stems from a study of cytomegalovirus exposure and HLA in healthy donors. Primers for the PCR totalled 60 Vbeta and 13 Jbeta. Sequencing used immunoSEQ multiplex PCR; TCRdb keeps in-frame clones, though not all of them. Of 120,000 to 150,000 clones in the sample, more than 75% are singletons; the top ten hold around 3.1%. V was cut by 1 base and J by 6 bases, with 16 bases left in between. Germline values: CDR1 KGHSH, CDR2 LQKENI. CDR3 length equals 15 residues. This TCR came from a female donor in good health and CMV-seronegative. V is TRBV18 and J is TRBJ2-7; no definite D call. The sequenced sample consisted of PBMCs. The CDR3 DNA reads TGTGCCAGCTCACCACGGGCGACATTGTCAGTCGAGCAGTACTTC. This gives the protein CASSPRATLSVEQYF. Full variable domain (outside the CDR3, taken from reference TRBV18 and TRBJ2-7): NAGVMQNPRHLVRRRGQEARLRCSPMKGHSHVYWYRQLPEEGLKFMVYLQKENIIDESGMPKERFSAEFPKEGPSILRIQQVVRGDSAAYFCASSPRATLSVEQYFGPGTRLTVT.